This is a list of T cell receptor beta chains from one sample in a study of shared clonotypes between healthy human individuals. Data came from immunoSEQ multiplex PCR; TCRdb stores just in-frame clones and leaves some out. The repertoire includes some 490,000 clones, around 73% of them detected once, and around 11% sits in the top ten. Input material: PBMCs. These receptors all come from a woman aged 40 to 50 in good health. Some clones in this sample may be carry-over from other donors' samples. CDR3s include the opening cysteine and the closing phenylalanine or tryptophan.

V	J	CDR3
TRBV5-1	TRBJ2-2	CASSLADTGELFF
TRBV10-1	TRBJ2-7	CASSRSRGHEQYF
TRBV5-5	TRBJ2-3	CASSRWDGTDTQYF
TRBV18	TRBJ1-1	CASSPRGAGGNTEAFF
TRBV4-3	TRBJ2-5	CASSPSPNQETQYF
TRBV25-1	TRBJ2-5	CASSLQGPSVQYF
TRBV19	TRBJ2-3	CASSPTFTDTQYF
TRBV11-2	TRBJ2-3	CASSQTRVGTDTQYF
TRBV5-1	TRBJ2-1	CASSFLPGQGYNEQFF
TRBV28	TRBJ1-4	CASRGTRRYEKLFF
TRBV28	TRBJ1-1	CATGQVMNTEAFF
TRBV7-2	TRBJ1-1	CASSPRRGKAFF
TRBV4-1	TRBJ2-5	CASSQEWLAGAETQYF
TRBV19	TRBJ1-1	CASSSDWGNTEAFF
TRBV6-4	TRBJ2-1	CASSEREGGNEQFF
TRBV5-1	TRBJ2-1	CASSLPSGNEQFF
TRBV7-9	TRBJ2-6	CASSPNPSPGANVLTF
TRBV7-8	TRBJ2-5	CASSLFGTGVRETQYF
TRBV7-3	TRBJ2-7	CASSLDSGTYEQYF
TRBV9	TRBJ2-1	CASSPRGSWVYNEQFF
TRBV10-1	TRBJ2-5	CASSESGAYQETQYF
TRBV7-3	TRBJ2-1	CASSPRLAGADEQFF
TRBV6-4	TRBJ2-1	CASSDGDSSNEQFF
TRBV11-2	TRBJ2-5	CASSSSGTGGLEETQYF
TRBV10-3	TRBJ2-7	CAISESAGLAGGHEQYF
TRBV6-1	TRBJ1-3	CASSDPGRPTGNTIYF
TRBV19	TRBJ2-3	CASSRTSGRAPDTQYF
TRBV7-3	TRBJ2-1	CASSLPGTSVSEQFF
TRBV7-2	TRBJ2-7	CASSAGASGRGAYF
TRBV7-8	TRBJ2-5	CASSLTLTSGRITTQYF
TRBV28	TRBJ2-1	CASSLSPRADEQFF
TRBV6-1	TRBJ2-7	CASSGGMGQGADEQYF
TRBV4-3	TRBJ2-7	CASSQGTSGSRSSYEQYF
TRBV7-8	TRBJ1-1	CASSQRPGLGNTEAFF
TRBV7-6	TRBJ2-1	CASSLVGPPHEQFF
TRBV4-1	TRBJ2-3	CASSQVGPPFTDTQYF
TRBV6-1	TRBJ2-7	CASSHQGYEQYF
TRBV15	TRBJ2-1	CATSRLSGNTYNEQFF
TRBV12-1	TRBJ2-5	CASSFKETQYF
TRBV7-2	TRBJ1-2	CASSPGSLLRGYTF
TRBV11-2	TRBJ2-3	CASSSHRGLSTDTQYF
TRBV10-3	TRBJ1-4	CAISEDRGNEKLFF
TRBV5-4	TRBJ1-2	CASSSGPQGFTYGYTF
TRBV10-1	TRBJ1-5	CASSEKGIGQGVNSNQPQHF
TRBV30	TRBJ1-1	CAWSARVLSEAFF
TRBV7-3	TRBJ2-3	CASSLPSGRDTDTQYF
TRBV18	TRBJ1-2	CASSPRTGDGYTF